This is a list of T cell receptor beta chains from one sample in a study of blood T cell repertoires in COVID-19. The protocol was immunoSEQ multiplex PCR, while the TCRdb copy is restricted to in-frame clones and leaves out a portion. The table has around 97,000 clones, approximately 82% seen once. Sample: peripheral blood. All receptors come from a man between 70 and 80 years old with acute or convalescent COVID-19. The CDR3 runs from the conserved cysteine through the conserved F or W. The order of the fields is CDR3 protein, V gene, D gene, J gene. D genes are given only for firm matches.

CDR3aa: CASQGWAIYSNQPQHF
v_gene: TRBV6-6
d_gene: -
j_gene: TRBJ1-5

CDR3aa: CASKSGTSESHEQFF
v_gene: TRBV28
d_gene: TRBD2
j_gene: TRBJ2-1

CDR3aa: CASSERLPYNEQFF
v_gene: TRBV10-1
d_gene: -
j_gene: TRBJ2-1

CDR3aa: CSVFSIRLAGRGATQYF
v_gene: TRBV29-1
d_gene: TRBD2
j_gene: TRBJ2-3

CDR3aa: CASSLQGAGTEAFF
v_gene: TRBV7-3
d_gene: TRBD1
j_gene: TRBJ1-1

CDR3aa: CASSHHGTSGSYEQYF
v_gene: TRBV6-6
d_gene: TRBD2
j_gene: TRBJ2-7

CDR3aa: CASSLGGGRTEAFF
v_gene: TRBV7-9
d_gene: -
j_gene: TRBJ1-1

CDR3aa: CASSPFQGYEQYF
v_gene: TRBV18
d_gene: -
j_gene: TRBJ2-7

CDR3aa: CASSTTGSNTGELFF
v_gene: TRBV11-1
d_gene: -
j_gene: TRBJ2-2

CDR3aa: CASSLGRSNTGELFF
v_gene: TRBV11-1
d_gene: -
j_gene: TRBJ2-2

CDR3aa: CASSLGQGWSQPQHF
v_gene: TRBV6-2/TRBV6-3
d_gene: TRBD1
j_gene: TRBJ1-5

CDR3aa: CAWSGYGNSGYAEAFF
v_gene: TRBV30
d_gene: -
j_gene: TRBJ1-1

CDR3aa: CASSLRREGHNEQFF
v_gene: TRBV7-9
d_gene: TRBD2
j_gene: TRBJ2-1

CDR3aa: CASSPGVSGMDEKLFF
v_gene: TRBV5-1
d_gene: -
j_gene: TRBJ1-4

CDR3aa: CASSQGLARDNEQFF
v_gene: TRBV14
d_gene: TRBD2
j_gene: TRBJ2-1

CDR3aa: CASSLQGILKAFF
v_gene: TRBV12-3/TRBV12-4
d_gene: -
j_gene: TRBJ1-1

CDR3aa: CASSRELGSPLHF
v_gene: TRBV6-2/TRBV6-3
d_gene: -
j_gene: TRBJ1-6

CDR3aa: CASSPSTGTRDLSSYNEQFF
v_gene: TRBV18
d_gene: -
j_gene: TRBJ2-1

CDR3aa: CASSANRGGQETQYF
v_gene: TRBV7-7
d_gene: -
j_gene: TRBJ2-5

CDR3aa: CASSRSGSPNTEAFF
v_gene: TRBV3-1/TRBV3-2
d_gene: -
j_gene: TRBJ1-1

CDR3aa: CASSQSQAYSNEQFF
v_gene: TRBV16
d_gene: -
j_gene: TRBJ2-1

CDR3aa: CASSFVPGGATYEQYF
v_gene: TRBV5-1
d_gene: TRBD2
j_gene: TRBJ2-7

CDR3aa: CASSFHGQGTEAFF
v_gene: TRBV27
d_gene: TRBD1
j_gene: TRBJ1-1

CDR3aa: CASSPSGGIAYEQFF
v_gene: TRBV18
d_gene: TRBD2
j_gene: TRBJ2-1

CDR3aa: CASSHEGVTGEVTGNTIYF
v_gene: TRBV5-4
d_gene: TRBD1
j_gene: TRBJ1-3

CDR3aa: CASSLVGQGLHEKLFF
v_gene: TRBV11-2
d_gene: -
j_gene: TRBJ1-4

CDR3aa: CASSRGTARTDTQYF
v_gene: TRBV19
d_gene: TRBD1
j_gene: TRBJ2-3

CDR3aa: CASSGRGFAGRQETQYF
v_gene: TRBV5-1
d_gene: -
j_gene: TRBJ2-5

CDR3aa: CASKRGPGEQYF
v_gene: TRBV28
d_gene: -
j_gene: TRBJ2-7

CDR3aa: CASSPRTDTDTQYF
v_gene: TRBV7-9
d_gene: -
j_gene: TRBJ2-3

CDR3aa: CASSPYREGDQPQHF
v_gene: TRBV18
d_gene: -
j_gene: TRBJ1-5

CDR3aa: CASSHGLTGNEQFF
v_gene: TRBV18
d_gene: -
j_gene: TRBJ2-1

CDR3aa: CASSPITGMNTEAFF
v_gene: TRBV3-1/TRBV3-2
d_gene: -
j_gene: TRBJ1-1

CDR3aa: CASVGDSSGNTIYF
v_gene: TRBV6-6
d_gene: TRBD1
j_gene: TRBJ1-3

CDR3aa: CASRYLGGAEKLFF
v_gene: TRBV5-1
d_gene: -
j_gene: TRBJ1-4

CDR3aa: CASNDRGGEQFF
v_gene: TRBV5-6
d_gene: -
j_gene: TRBJ2-1

CDR3aa: CASSRQVNTEAFF
v_gene: TRBV6-5
d_gene: -
j_gene: TRBJ1-1

CDR3aa: CASSPRTGGATGELFF
v_gene: TRBV11-3
d_gene: TRBD1
j_gene: TRBJ2-2

CDR3aa: CASSLTGWDIQYF
v_gene: TRBV27
d_gene: -
j_gene: TRBJ2-4

CDR3aa: CASSREGRFGETQYF
v_gene: TRBV12-5
d_gene: TRBD2
j_gene: TRBJ2-5

CDR3aa: CASSARATGVTQYF
v_gene: TRBV7-9
d_gene: -
j_gene: TRBJ2-3

CDR3aa: CASSFLRGREQYF
v_gene: TRBV11-1
d_gene: TRBD1
j_gene: TRBJ2-7

CDR3aa: CASSQYTAPGAEAFF
v_gene: TRBV18
d_gene: -
j_gene: TRBJ1-1

CDR3aa: CASSLISREKLFF
v_gene: TRBV3-1/TRBV3-2
d_gene: -
j_gene: TRBJ1-4

CDR3aa: CASSEGTGPWYEQYF
v_gene: TRBV6-1
d_gene: TRBD1
j_gene: TRBJ2-7

CDR3aa: CASTRTGGTEAFF
v_gene: TRBV6-5
d_gene: TRBD1
j_gene: TRBJ1-1